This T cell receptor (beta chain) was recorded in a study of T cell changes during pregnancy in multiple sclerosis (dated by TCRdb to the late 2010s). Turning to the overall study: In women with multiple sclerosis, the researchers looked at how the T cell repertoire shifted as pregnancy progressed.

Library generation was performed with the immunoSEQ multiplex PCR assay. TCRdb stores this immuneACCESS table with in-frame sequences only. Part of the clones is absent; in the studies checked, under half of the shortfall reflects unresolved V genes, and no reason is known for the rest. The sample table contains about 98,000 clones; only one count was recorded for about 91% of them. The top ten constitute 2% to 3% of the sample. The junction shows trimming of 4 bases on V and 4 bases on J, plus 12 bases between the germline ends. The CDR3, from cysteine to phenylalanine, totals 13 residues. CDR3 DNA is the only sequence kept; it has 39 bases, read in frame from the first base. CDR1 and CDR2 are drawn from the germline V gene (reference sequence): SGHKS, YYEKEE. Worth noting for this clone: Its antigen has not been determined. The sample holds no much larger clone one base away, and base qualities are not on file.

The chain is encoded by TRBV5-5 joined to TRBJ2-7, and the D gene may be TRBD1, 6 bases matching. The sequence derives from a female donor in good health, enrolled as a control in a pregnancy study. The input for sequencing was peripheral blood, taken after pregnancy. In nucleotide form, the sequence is TGTGCCAGCAGCCTACCACAGGGTTACGAGCAGTACTTC. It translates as CASSLPQGYEQYF.